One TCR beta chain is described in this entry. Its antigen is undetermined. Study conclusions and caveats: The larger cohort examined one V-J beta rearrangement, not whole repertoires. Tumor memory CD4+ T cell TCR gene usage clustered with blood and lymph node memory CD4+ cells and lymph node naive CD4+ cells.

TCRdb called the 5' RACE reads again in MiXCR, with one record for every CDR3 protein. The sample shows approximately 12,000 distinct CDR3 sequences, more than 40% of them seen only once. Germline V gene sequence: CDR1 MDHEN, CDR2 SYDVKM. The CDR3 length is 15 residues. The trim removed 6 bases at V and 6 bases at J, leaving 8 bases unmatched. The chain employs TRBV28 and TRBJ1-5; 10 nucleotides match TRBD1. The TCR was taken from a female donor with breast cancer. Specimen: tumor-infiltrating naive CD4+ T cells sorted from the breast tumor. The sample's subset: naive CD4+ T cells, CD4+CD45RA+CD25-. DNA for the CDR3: TGTGCCAGCAGCCGCGACAGGGGGCTTCGTCAGCCCCAGCATTTT. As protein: CASSRDRGLRQPQHF.